The clone carrying this T cell receptor (beta chain) was counted a few times. Antigen specificity is unknown. This specimen belongs to a study of T cells in localized non-small cell lung cancer. Study-level results: Uninvolved adjacent lung showed peak T cell clonality, exceeding tumor.

Assay: immunoSEQ multiplex PCR; the TCRdb copy retains only in-frame clones and omits some. The table includes about 34,000 clones, 78% detected once. Sequencing used peripheral blood, obtained before any cancer treatment. This sequence was found in a male donor at least 60 years old with stage II squamous cell lung carcinoma.

CDR3 nucleotides: TGTGCCAGTAGTATTGTGGGGGACGTCTCCTACGAGCAGTACTTC. Amino acid sequence: CASSIVGDVSYEQYF. The rearrangement joins TRBV19 to TRBJ2-7; D may be TRBD1 or TRBD2 (5 bases each). CDR1 LNHDA and CDR2 SQIVND come from the germline V gene (reference sequence). This CDR3 region has 15 residues. Trimming removed 3 bases from V and 0 bases from J, with 12 bases in between.